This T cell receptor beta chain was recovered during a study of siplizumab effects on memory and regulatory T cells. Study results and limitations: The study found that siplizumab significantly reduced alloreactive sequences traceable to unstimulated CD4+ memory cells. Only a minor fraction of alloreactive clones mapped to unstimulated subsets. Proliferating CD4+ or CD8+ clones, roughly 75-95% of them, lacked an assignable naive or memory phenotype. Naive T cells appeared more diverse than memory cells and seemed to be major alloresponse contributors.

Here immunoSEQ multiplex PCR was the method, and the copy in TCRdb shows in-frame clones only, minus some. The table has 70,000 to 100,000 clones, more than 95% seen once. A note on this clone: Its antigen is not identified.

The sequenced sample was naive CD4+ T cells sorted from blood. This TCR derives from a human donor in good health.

This CDR3 is CASSSGWGVNTEAFF. As DNA, the CDR3 is TGTGCCAGCAGCTCCGGGTGGGGCGTGAACACTGAAGCTTTCTTT. The V gene is TRBV7-2, the J gene TRBJ1-1, with D maybe TRBD1 (5 bases). This CDR3 has 15 residues. Between the trimmed V and J ends, which lost 4 bases and 0 bases, there was a span of 12 bases. Germline CDR1 is SGHTA and CDR2 is FQGNSA. Together with reference TRBV7-2 and TRBJ1-1, the CDR3 gives the full variable domain: GAGVSQSPSNKVTEKGKDVELRCDPISGHTALYWYRQSLGQGLEFLIYFQGNSAPDKSGLPSDRFSAERTGGSVSTLTIQRTQQEDSAVYLCASSSGWGVNTEAFFGQGTRLTVV.